This T cell receptor (beta chain) was retrieved from a study of blood T cell repertoires in COVID-19 (dated by TCRdb to the early 2020s). With regard to the full study: The collaborator samples originated in the United States, Italy and Spain and spanned the acute and convalescent phases of COVID-19. Nearly every sample came with metadata listing a de-identified subject ID, COVID-19 status, age in years and sex. Where available, HLA class I and class II types were obtained from metadata supplied by the sample provider rather than from assay-based typing. A freely available public database, intended as a resource for researchers studying the immune response to SARS-CoV-2, is where the repertoires were released. The prospective study material was composed of cDNA or gDNA derived from T cells, B-cell-depleted T cells, or PBMCs. Deeply sampled blood TCRbeta repertoires from subjects exposed to, actively infected with, or recovered from COVID-19 were included in the dataset. Samples came from the ongoing ImmuneRACE study (first 160 participants) plus 1,254 subjects from 6 global collaborators.

The immunoSEQ Assay, a bias-controlled multiplex PCR, was used to amplify TCRbeta CDR3 regions from genomic DNA. As for the authors' bioinformatics: The number of nucleated cells in each sample was estimated from the amplification of reference gene primers within the assay. To quantify the absolute abundance of each unique TCRbeta CDR3 rearrangement, sequence reads were collapsed and filtered. For each sample, productive Simpson clonality was calculated by taking the square root of Simpson's diversity index across productive rearrangements. The table comes from immuneACCESS by way of TCRdb, which keeps in-frame sequences with V and J called. Part of the clones is missing from these tables; in studies checked, under half for an unresolved V gene and the rest for unknown reasons. V and J calls and clone size are those listed in that table; D and trimming were worked out from the DNA. Recorded for this sample are about 150,000 clones; 84% of them occurred a single time. Jointly, the top ten make up 2.2% of the sample.

The CDR3, from cysteine to phenylalanine, totals 15 residues. The CDR3 DNA has 45 bases and is translated from base 1. The CDR1 and CDR2 encoded by the germline V gene are SGHVS and FQNEAQ. The junction carries 21 bases between V and J, which are trimmed by 6 bases and 6 bases respectively. Collaborating institutions collected whole blood in K2EDTA tubes following their own protocols. For TCRbeta analysis, collaborator samples were shipped as frozen whole blood, as isolated PBMCs, or as DNA extracted from either sample type. General findings and caveats noted by the study authors: The quantity of clinical and demographic metadata differed by source and by participant and was supplied without curation.

Turning to this clone: Its antigen is unknown. The input lacks base qualities; no much larger clone sits a single base away.

The rearranged segments are TRBV7-8 and TRBJ2-7, and possibly TRBD2, on 6 matching bases. The sequenced sample consisted of peripheral blood. The TCR comes from a man between 65 and 85 years old with acute or convalescent COVID-19. This receptor has the CDR3 CASREILAGTAEQYF. The DNA reads TGTGCCAGCAGGGAAATCTTGGCAGGGACTGCCGAGCAGTACTTC.